What follows describes a single TCR beta chain. The target antigen is unknown. This sample is part of a study of CD4 T cell repertoires in COVID-19. For the study at large: CFSE-low cells expanded approximately eleven days with IL-2, then restimulated with other coronavirus spikes. Study observations and caveats: In SARS-CoV and/or HKU1 spike cultures, between roughly 7 and 27% of SARS-CoV-2 clonotypes reappeared. Two or all three memory subsets shared several highly expanded SARS-CoV-2-reactive clonotypes.

Some clones are missing from TCRdb's copy, which holds only in-frame ones; the method was immunoSEQ multiplex PCR. The sample contains approximately 79,000 clones, roughly four fifths of which appear only once. Trimming removed 5 bases at V and 0 bases at J, with 8 bases between. The CDR3 contains 15 residues. The germline V gene encodes CDR1 SGHAT and CDR2 FQDESV (reference sequence). The chain joins TRBV11-1 to TRBJ2-6; the D is unclear. Sequencing was performed on CD4+ T cells from peripheral blood, taken after recovery from COVID-19. This receptor was taken from a human donor who had COVID-19. The CDR3 DNA is TGTGCCAGCAGCCTCCAGGCCTCTGGGGCCAACGTCCTGACTTTC. Translated: CASSLQASGANVLTF.